The rows below give T cell receptor beta chains drawn from one sample of a study of cytomegalovirus exposure and HLA in healthy donors. Some clones are missing from TCRdb's copy, which holds only in-frame ones; the method was immunoSEQ multiplex PCR. The table shows approximately 280,000 clones, with more than 75% occurring only once. The sequencing sample was made of PBMCs. The receptors shown here come from a woman younger than 35 in good health and CMV-seronegative. Both conserved end residues are part of each CDR3. A D gene is named only where the DNA matches it firmly. The listing skips clone size in some rows; elsewhere it reads once, few, many or a size class.

j_call v_call d_call clone_size cdr3_aa cdr3_nt
TRBJ2-7 TRBV6-1 - once CASSSFGGNYEQYF TGTGCCAGCAGCTCCTTTGGCGGGAACTACGAGCAGTACTTC
TRBJ2-7 TRBV7-9 - few CASSPRTRSHTYEQYF TGTGCCAGCAGCCCACGGACACGAAGCCATACCTACGAGCAGTACTTC
TRBJ2-5 TRBV9 - - CASSPESETQYF TGTGCCAGCAGCCCGGAGTCGGAGACCCAGTACTTC
TRBJ1-2 TRBV18 TRBD1 - CASSLLEGARSGYTF TGTGCCAGCTCACTTTTGGAGGGGGCCCGAAGTGGCTACACCTTC
TRBJ1-5 TRBV15 TRBD1 - CATSRAAGGFNQPQHF TGTGCCACCAGCAGAGCGGCAGGGGGATTCAATCAGCCCCAGCATTTT
TRBJ2-7 TRBV11-2 - - CASSLSFTETYEQYF TGTGCCAGCAGCTTATCTTTTACAGAGACCTACGAGCAGTACTTC
TRBJ1-1 TRBV10-2 TRBD1 - CASRETGGTSTEAFF TGCGCCAGCAGGGAGACAGGGGGCACGAGCACTGAAGCTTTCTTT
TRBJ1-2 TRBV28 - once CASSYEDRTNYGYTF TGTGCCAGCAGTTACGAAGACAGGACTAACTATGGCTACACCTTC
TRBJ2-7 TRBV7-2 - - CASSPFGSLAYEQYF TGTGCCAGCAGCCCCTTCGGGTCTCTTGCCTACGAGCAGTACTTC
TRBJ2-7 TRBV6-1 TRBD1 - CASSDGPLTGDEQYF TGTGCCAGCAGCGACGGCCCCCTGACAGGGGACGAGCAGTACTTC
TRBJ1-5 TRBV27 - - CASRNWTNSNQPQHF TGTGCCAGCAGGAACTGGACAAATAGCAATCAGCCCCAGCATTTT
TRBJ2-1 TRBV5-1 TRBD1 - CASSYGQGNHEQFF TGCGCCAGCAGCTACGGACAGGGGAACCATGAGCAGTTCTTC
TRBJ1-1 TRBV10-2 - - CASTAGGPTEAFF TGCGCCAGCACGGCTGGAGGGCCCACTGAAGCTTTCTTT
TRBJ2-1 TRBV6-5 TRBD2 - CASTSWTSGNNEQFF TGTGCCAGCACCTCTTGGACTAGCGGAAACAATGAGCAGTTCTTC
TRBJ2-7 TRBV5-5 TRBD2 - CASSAQSSGTGRGQYF TGTGCCAGCAGCGCCCAATCTAGCGGCACCGGGCGTGGGCAGTACTTC
TRBJ2-1 TRBV29-1 - - CSVGVGGNEQFF TGCAGCGTTGGTGTGGGAGGCAACGAGCAGTTCTTC
TRBJ1-1 TRBV18 - - CASSPSPGLVNTEAFF TGTGCCAGCTCACCAAGTCCAGGGCTCGTGAACACTGAAGCTTTCTTT
TRBJ1-6 TRBV6-1 - - CASSDRNGRNSPLHF TGTGCCAGCAGTGACCGAAACGGGAGGAATTCACCCCTCCACTTT
TRBJ2-1 TRBV30 - - CAWSVFRGYNEQFF TGTGCCTGGAGTGTGTTCCGCGGATACAATGAGCAGTTCTTC
TRBJ1-1 TRBV6-5 TRBD1 - CASRPIDREYTEAFF TGTGCCAGCAGACCCATCGACAGGGAATACACTGAAGCTTTCTTT
TRBJ1-4 TRBV6-5 - - CASSYFPDEKLFF TGTGCCAGCAGTTACTTCCCCGATGAAAAACTGTTTTTT
TRBJ2-3 TRBV6-5 TRBD2 - CASSPTSGSHTTQYF TGTGCCAGCAGCCCCACTAGCGGCTCACACACTACGCAGTATTTT